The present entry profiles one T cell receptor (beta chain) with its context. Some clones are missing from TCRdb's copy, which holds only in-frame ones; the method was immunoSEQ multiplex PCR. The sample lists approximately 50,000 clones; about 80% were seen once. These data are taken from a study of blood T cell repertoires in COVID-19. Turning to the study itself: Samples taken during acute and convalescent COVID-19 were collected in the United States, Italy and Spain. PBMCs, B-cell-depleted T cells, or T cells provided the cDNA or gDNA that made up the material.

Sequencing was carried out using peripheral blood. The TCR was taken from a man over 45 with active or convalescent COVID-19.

This CDR3 is CASSRDTATSGNTIYF. DNA of the CDR3: TGTGCCAGCAGCCGGGACACGGCAACCTCTGGAAACACCATATATTTT. The chain uses TRBV7-2 and TRBJ1-3, with D maybe TRBD1 (6 bases). V gave up 5 bases and J gave up 0 bases, with 14 bases separating them. This CDR3 comprises 16 residues. Germline loops: CDR1 SGHTA, CDR2 FQGNSA.